A single sample gave rise to the 8 T cell receptor beta chains below, sequenced in a study of kidney transplant recipient with SARS-CoV-2 infection. TCRdb re-analysed the reads in MiXCR, keeping a single row per CDR3 protein. This table has about 250,000 distinct CDR3 sequences, under 30% appearing once. The sample was a blood sample, taken at baseline and on roughly day 110 from a kidney transplant recipient. Every receptor here comes from a young adult male patient who had COVID-19 and was a kidney transplant recipient. Part of the T cell pool may stem from the graft donor.

This clonotype was detected ten times or more. The V call is TRBV30, the J call TRBJ1-1; D gene unclear. The CDR3 consists of 13 residues. Germline assignment: CDR1 GTSNPN and CDR2 SVGIG (reference sequence). The V end lost 2 bases, the J end lost 4 bases, and 11 bases lay between the germline ends. CDR3 sequence: CAWSLGRGTEAFF. CDR3 coding DNA: TGTGCCTGGAGTCTTGGACGGGGCACTGAAGCTTTCTTT.

This clonotype was seen ten or more times. The gene calls are TRBV3-1 and TRBJ1-2; D not certain. Germline V gene sequence: CDR1 LGHDT, CDR2 YNNKEL (reference sequence). Trimming shortened V by 5 bases and J by 4 bases, and 23 bases separated the two germline ends. The CDR3 is made up of 17 amino acids. Here the CDR3 reads CASSVPITLRKTYGYTF. The CDR3 region has the DNA TGTGCCAGCAGCGTACCGATCACCCTTCGAAAGACCTATGGCTACACCTTC.

This clonotype was found many times. The chain uses TRBV5-4 and TRBJ1-2, with 12 bases that match TRBD1. The germline CDR1 and CDR2 sequences are SGHNT and YYREEE (reference sequence). The CDR3 runs 16 residues. J gave up 7 bases and V 6 bases, and 13 bases lay outside the gene matches. The CDR3 DNA reads as TGTGCCAGCAACCCCCCCGGGACAGGGGGCGCGGGTGGCTACACCTTC. The encoded protein is CASNPPGTGGAGGYTF.

This clonotype was detected many times. This chain links TRBV7-9 with TRBJ1-2, with TRBD1 as a possible D gene (5 bases). V shed 6 bases and J shed 4 bases, with 21 bases lying between them. The CDR3 has 16 residues. Germline values: CDR1 SEHNR, CDR2 FQNEAQ (reference sequence). The CDR3 loop is CASSLPGRQGGYGYTF. CDR3 sequence (DNA): TGTGCCAGCAGTCTTCCCGGGAGGCAGGGCGGCTATGGCTACACCTTC.

This clonotype was counted many times. J is TRBJ1-2 and V is TRBV6-4; D not resolved. The V end was cut by 4 bases, the J end by 4 bases, with 22 bases between. The CDR3 extends over 17 amino acids. The V gene's germline CDR1 is MRHNA and CDR2 SNTAGT. The chain's CDR3 is CASSGRHSHGKTYGYTF. The DNA for the CDR3 is TGTGCCAGCAGTGGGAGGCACTCACACGGAAAGACCTATGGCTACACCTTC.

Many counts were recorded for this clonotype. V is TRBV3-1 and J is TRBJ2-5; no definite D call. The germline gives CDR1 LGHDT, CDR2 YNNKEL (reference sequence). The length of the CDR3 is 17 residues. V dropped 5 bases and J dropped 5 bases, with 24 bases sitting between them. CDR3 nucleotide sequence: TGTGCCAGCAGCACCGTGTCTCCCATTTCTTTCTCTGAGACCCAGTACTTC. Its protein is CASSTVSPISFSETQYF.

This clonotype was observed at least ten times. This chain connects TRBV24-1 to TRBJ2-1; the match to TRBD1 covers 9 bases. Germline assignment: CDR1 KGHDR and CDR2 SFDVKD. The CDR3 has 14 amino acids. V lost 11 bases, J lost 6 bases, and 10 bases stayed unmatched. The CDR3 loop is CAISSGQGINEQFF. The CDR3 nucleotides are TGTGCCATCAGCTCGGGACAGGGCATCAATGAGCAGTTCTTC.

This clonotype was picked up many times. The V call is TRBV18, the J call TRBJ1-2; no reliable D call. This CDR3 has 16 residues. V lost 0 bases and J lost 3, with 14 bases in between. Germline CDR1 and CDR2: KGHSH and LQKENI. The CDR3 sequence: CASSPPLTLRHYGYTF. In DNA form, the CDR3 reads TGTGCCAGCTCACCACCGTTGACACTACGGCACTATGGCTACACCTTC.